A selection of T cell receptor beta chains follows, all from one sample in a study of beta chain features in type 1 diabetes. The repertoire was sequenced with immunoSEQ multiplex PCR; TCRdb's copy has only in-frame clones and lacks some. This table holds a few hundred thousand clones, 24% found once. Sequences were obtained from naive CD4+ T cells from blood. The receptors were sampled from a woman between 25 and 40 years old with type 1 diabetes. Both conserved end residues are part of each CDR3. Fields, in order: J gene, D gene, clone size, V gene, CDR3 protein, CDR3 DNA. D genes are given only for firm matches. Size is stated for part of the rows, as once, few or many counts, or as a class when the clone is expanded.

>TRBJ1-1|TRBD1|-|TRBV29-1
CSGDDRGMAEAFF
TGCAGCGGGGATGACAGGGGCATGGCTGAAGCTTTCTTT
>TRBJ2-1|-|few|TRBV9
CASSSDGSSYNEQFF
TGTGCCAGCAGCTCGGACGGGAGTTCCTACAATGAGCAGTTCTTC
>TRBJ2-2|TRBD2|-|TRBV29-1
CSVLAGANTGELFF
TGCAGCGTGCTAGCGGGAGCGAACACCGGGGAGCTGTTTTTT
>TRBJ2-1|TRBD2|-|TRBV4-1
CASSQAPSGRDEQFF
TGCGCCAGCAGCCAAGCGCCTAGCGGGCGGGATGAGCAGTTCTTC
>TRBJ2-7|TRBD2|few|TRBV29-1
CSARLAVAYEQYF
TGCAGCGCTAGACTAGCGGTAGCCTACGAGCAGTACTTC
>TRBJ1-1|-|-|TRBV5-1
CASSLGGETEAFF
TGCGCCAGCAGCTTGGGAGGTGAGACTGAAGCTTTCTTT
>TRBJ2-3|-|-|TRBV29-1
CSVSSGSTDTQYF
TGCAGCGTCTCGAGCGGCAGCACAGATACGCAGTATTTT
>TRBJ2-2|TRBD2|-|TRBV30
CAWSSGAGELFF
TGTGCCTGGAGTAGCGGGGCCGGGGAGCTGTTTTTT
>TRBJ1-5|-|-|TRBV7-2
CASATGGNQPQHF
TGTGCCAGCGCCACGGGAGGCAATCAGCCCCAGCATTTT
>TRBJ2-5|-|few|TRBV7-9
CASRGTGRGQETQYF
TGTGCCAGCAGAGGTACAGGGAGAGGTCAAGAGACCCAGTACTTC
>TRBJ2-4|TRBD1|few|TRBV7-9
CASSVQGAQNIQYF
TGTGCCAGCAGCGTACAGGGGGCGCAAAACATTCAGTACTTC
>TRBJ2-2|-|-|TRBV30
CAWSQNTGELFF
TGTGCCTGGAGTCAGAACACCGGGGAGCTGTTTTTT
>TRBJ1-2|TRBD1|few|TRBV2
CASSIGQGGYGYTF
TGTGCCAGCAGCATTGGACAGGGAGGCTATGGCTACACCTTC
>TRBJ2-1|-|-|TRBV5-1
CASSIRLSSYNEQFF
TGCGCCAGCAGCATTAGACTGAGCTCCTACAATGAGCAGTTCTTC
>TRBJ2-4|TRBD1|-|TRBV6-6
CASSRGQGASIQYF
TGTGCCAGCAGCCGGGGACAGGGGGCAAGCATTCAGTACTTC
>TRBJ1-3|-|few|TRBV30
CAWSVQGSGNTIYF
TGTGCCTGGAGTGTACAGGGCTCTGGAAACACCATATATTTT
>TRBJ2-3|-|-|TRBV7-9
CASSLDPEDTQYF
TGTGCCAGCAGCTTAGACCCAGAAGATACGCAGTATTTT
>TRBJ2-1|-|few|TRBV19
CATIRRGGDHEQFF
TGTGCCACCATCCGCCGGGGAGGTGATCATGAGCAGTTCTTC
>TRBJ1-1|-|-|TRBV18
CASSPHEDTEAFF
TGTGCCAGCTCACCCCATGAGGACACTGAAGCTTTCTTT
>TRBJ1-5|-|few|TRBV4-1
CASSQGSRQPQHF
TGCGCCAGCAGCCAAGGAAGCCGTCAGCCCCAGCATTTT
>TRBJ2-5|-|-|TRBV5-1
CASSLWGQLETQYF
TGCGCCAGCAGCTTGTGGGGGCAATTAGAGACCCAGTACTTC
>TRBJ2-3|TRBD2|few|TRBV29-1
CSVEVTSGVTDTQYF
TGCAGCGTTGAAGTGACTAGCGGGGTTACAGATACGCAGTATTTT
>TRBJ2-1|-|-|TRBV7-3
CASSLKTRPAGYNEQFF
TGTGCCAGCAGCTTAAAGACTAGGCCGGCGGGCTACAATGAGCAGTTCTTC
>TRBJ1-1|-|few|TRBV25-1
CASSGQVQTEAFF
TGTGCCAGCAGTGGACAGGTTCAAACTGAAGCTTTCTTT
>TRBJ1-2|TRBD1|few|TRBV10-3
CAINPGQGANGYTF
TGTGCCATCAATCCGGGACAGGGGGCGAATGGCTACACCTTC
>TRBJ1-2|-|-|TRBV7-9
CASTPPGGYTF
TGTGCCAGCACCCCCCCCGGTGGCTACACCTTC
>TRBJ2-2|TRBD1|-|TRBV11-3
CASSLGQGMDTGELFF
TGTGCCAGCAGCTTAGGACAGGGCATGGACACCGGGGAGCTGTTTTTT
>TRBJ2-1|TRBD2|-|TRBV5-4
CASSAGTSRYNEQFF
TGTGCCAGCAGCGCCGGGACTAGCAGATACAATGAGCAGTTCTTC
>TRBJ1-2|-|few|TRBV5-4
CASSLGQSLGAYGYTF
TGTGCCAGCAGCTTGGGACAGTCCTTGGGGGCGTATGGCTACACCTTC
>TRBJ1-2|-|-|TRBV14
CASSPTGLANYGYTF
TGTGCCAGCAGCCCCACAGGGCTAGCTAACTATGGCTACACCTTC
>TRBJ2-7|TRBD2|-|TRBV6-6
CASRPLAESYEQYF
TGTGCCAGCAGACCTCTAGCGGAGTCCTACGAGCAGTACTTC
>TRBJ2-2|-|-|TRBV6-1
CASSEIRNTGELFF
TGTGCCAGCAGTGAAATCAGGAACACCGGGGAGCTGTTTTTT
>TRBJ2-3|-|-|TRBV7-7
CASSPRLADTQYF
TGTGCTAGCAGCCCGAGACTAGCAGATACGCAGTATTTT
>TRBJ2-2|TRBD2|-|TRBV5-4
CASSPLAGATGELFF
TGTGCCAGCAGCCCTCTAGCGGGAGCCACCGGGGAGCTGTTTTTT
>TRBJ2-1|TRBD2|-|TRBV19
CASRLAGIYNEQFF
TGTGCCAGTAGACTAGCGGGGATATACAATGAGCAGTTCTTC
>TRBJ2-1|TRBD1|once|TRBV29-1
CSVEPYRDRARGLRQFF
TGCAGCGTTGAACCCTATCGGGACAGGGCGAGGGGCCTACGACAGTTCTTC
>TRBJ2-7|TRBD1|-|TRBV11-2
CASSSRRVDRAGTYF
TGTGCCAGCAGCTCTCGTAGGGTGGACAGGGCCGGTACGTACTTC
>TRBJ2-4|TRBD2|-|TRBV5-4
CASSSGLAGGNIQYF
TGTGCCAGCAGCTCGGGACTAGCGGGAGGAAACATTCAGTACTTC
>TRBJ2-2|-|-|TRBV30
CAWSAGTGELFF
TGTGCCTGGAGTGCGGGCACCGGGGAGCTGTTTTTT
>TRBJ1-1|TRBD1|-|TRBV7-3
CASSQQGATVSEAFF
TGTGCCAGCAGTCAACAGGGGGCCACGGTCTCTGAAGCTTTCTTT
>TRBJ2-1|-|-|TRBV30
CAWDIGSYNEQFF
TGTGCCTGGGACATCGGCTCCTACAATGAGCAGTTCTTC
>TRBJ1-5|-|few|TRBV5-1
CASSFLGADQPQHF
TGCGCCAGCAGCTTTTTGGGCGCTGATCAGCCCCAGCATTTT
>TRBJ1-1|-|few|TRBV9
CASGDMNTEAFF
TGTGCCAGCGGGGACATGAACACTGAAGCTTTCTTT
>TRBJ1-2|-|-|TRBV9
CASSVGRGAWGYTF
TGTGCCAGCAGCGTAGGACGGGGAGCCTGGGGCTACACCTTC